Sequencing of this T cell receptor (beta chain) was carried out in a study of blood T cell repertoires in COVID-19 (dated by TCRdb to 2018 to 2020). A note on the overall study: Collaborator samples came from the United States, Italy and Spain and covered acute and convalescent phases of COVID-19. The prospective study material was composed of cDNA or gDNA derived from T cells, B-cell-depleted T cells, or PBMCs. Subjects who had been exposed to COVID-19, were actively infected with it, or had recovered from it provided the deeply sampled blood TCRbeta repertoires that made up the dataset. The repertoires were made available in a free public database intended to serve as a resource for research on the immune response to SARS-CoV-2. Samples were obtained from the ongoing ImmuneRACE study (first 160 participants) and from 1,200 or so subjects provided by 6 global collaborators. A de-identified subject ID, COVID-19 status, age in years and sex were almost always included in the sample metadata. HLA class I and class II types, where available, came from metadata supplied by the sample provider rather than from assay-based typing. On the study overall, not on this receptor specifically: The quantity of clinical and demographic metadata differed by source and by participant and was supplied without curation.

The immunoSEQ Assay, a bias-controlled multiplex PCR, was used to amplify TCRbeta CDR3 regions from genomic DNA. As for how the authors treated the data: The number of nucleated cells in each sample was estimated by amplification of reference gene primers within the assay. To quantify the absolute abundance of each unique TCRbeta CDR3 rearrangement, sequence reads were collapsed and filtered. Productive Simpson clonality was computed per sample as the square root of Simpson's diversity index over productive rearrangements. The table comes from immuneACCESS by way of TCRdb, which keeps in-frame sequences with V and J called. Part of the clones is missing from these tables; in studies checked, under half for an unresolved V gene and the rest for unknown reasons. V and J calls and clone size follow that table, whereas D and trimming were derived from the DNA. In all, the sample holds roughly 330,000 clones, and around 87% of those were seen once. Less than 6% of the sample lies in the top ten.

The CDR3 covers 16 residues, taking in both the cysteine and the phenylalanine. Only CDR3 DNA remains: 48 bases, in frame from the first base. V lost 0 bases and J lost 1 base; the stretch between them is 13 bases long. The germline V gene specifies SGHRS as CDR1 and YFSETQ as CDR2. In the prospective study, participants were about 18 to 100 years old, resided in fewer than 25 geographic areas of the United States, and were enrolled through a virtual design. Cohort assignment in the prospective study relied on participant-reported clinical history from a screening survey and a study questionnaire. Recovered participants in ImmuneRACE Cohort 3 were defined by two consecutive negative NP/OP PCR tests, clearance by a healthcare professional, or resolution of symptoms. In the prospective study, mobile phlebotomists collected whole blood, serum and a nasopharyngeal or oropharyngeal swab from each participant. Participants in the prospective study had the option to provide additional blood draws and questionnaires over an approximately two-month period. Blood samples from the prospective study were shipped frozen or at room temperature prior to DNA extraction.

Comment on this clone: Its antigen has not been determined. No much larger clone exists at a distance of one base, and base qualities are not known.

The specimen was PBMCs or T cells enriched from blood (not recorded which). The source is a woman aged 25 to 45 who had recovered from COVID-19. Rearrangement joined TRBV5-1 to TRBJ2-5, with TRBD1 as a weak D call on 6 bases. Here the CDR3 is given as CASSLAPGDRQETQYF. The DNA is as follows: TGCGCCAGCAGCTTGGCTCCAGGGGACCGCCAAGAGACCCAGTACTTC.